The 21 T cell receptor beta chains in this list originate from one sample, sequenced in a study of T cell repertoires in cytomegalovirus infection. Antigens of these TCRs are unknown. From the reads, TCRdb called clonotypes with MiXCR, one entry per CDR3 protein. The sample contains about 890,000 distinct CDR3 sequences, roughly a third of which appear only once. This material consisted of cultured CD8+ T cells from PBMCs, taken from culture after CMV antigen stimulation. Receptors originate from a human donor in good health (CMV status not recorded). Some clones in this sample may be carry-over from other donors' samples.

The CDR3 coding sequence is TGTGCCAGCTCCGGGGCACCTGGAAACACCATATATTTT. It translates to CASSGAPGNTIYF. This chain uses TRBV28 with TRBJ1-3; possibly TRBD1 for D (5 bases). Germline loops: CDR1 MDHEN, CDR2 SYDVKM. Trimming removed 8 bases at V and 2 bases at J, with 10 bases between. The CDR3 runs 13 residues.

There are a few counts of this clonotype. The rearrangement joins TRBV4-3 to TRBJ2-1, with D possibly being TRBD2 (5 bases). Trimming pared 1 base from V and 0 bases from J, leaving 16 bases between. CDR3 length: 18 amino acids. Germline CDR1 and CDR2: LGHNA and YSLEER. DNA of the CDR3: TGCGCCAGCAGCCAAGGGGTGAAGCGGACGAGCTCCTACAATGAGCAGTTCTTC. Its protein is CASSQGVKRTSSYNEQFF.

This rearrangement joins TRBV2 to TRBJ2-3; D uncertain. The CDR3 consists of 13 residues. The germline gives CDR1 SNHLY, CDR2 FYNNEI. Trimming pared 9 bases from V and 2 bases from J, leaving 12 bases between. Here the CDR3 DNA reads TGTGCCAGTGTTTCGTCGGACACAGATACGCAGTATTTT. It codes for CASVSSDTDTQYF.

CDR3 in DNA: TGTGCTAGTGGCCCGAGACAGGAAACTGAAGCTTTCTTT. As protein: CASGPRQETEAFF. The chain couples TRBV12-5 to TRBJ1-1, with D perhaps matching TRBD1 (6 bases). The CDR3 covers 13 residues. The germline CDR1 and CDR2 sequences are LGHNT and FRNRAP. Between the trimmed V and J ends, which lost 6 bases and 5 bases, there was a span of 13 bases.

This clonotype was observed a single time. This chain uses TRBV5-1 with TRBJ1-4; D is unresolved. Germline assignment: CDR1 SGHRS and CDR2 YFSETQ. Trimming left V 0 bases short and J 4 bases short, with 7 bases between. The CDR3 sequence is 14 residues long. CDR3 in amino acids: CASSLAVGNEKLFF. The CDR3 bases are TGCGCCAGCAGCTTGGCCGTGGGTAATGAAAAACTGTTTTTT.

This clonotype was seen many times. The chain combines TRBV20-1 with TRBJ2-2, with a weak D call TRBD1 (6 bases). The CDR3 is made up of 15 amino acids. Germline CDR1 and CDR2: DFQATT and SNEGSKA (reference sequence). V lost 0 bases and J 2 bases, leaving 10 bases between the germline ends. DNA for the CDR3: TGCAGTGCTAGAGAAGGGACAACTAACACCGGGGAGCTGTTTTTT. Protein sequence: CSAREGTTNTGELFF.

The J gene is TRBJ1-2, the V gene TRBV7-6; TRBD1 might be the D (6 bases). The CDR3 loop spans 14 amino acids. Trimming shortened V by 5 bases and J by 4 bases, and 14 bases separated the two germline ends. Germline V lookup: CDR1 SGHVS, CDR2 FNYEAQ. The CDR3 loop is CASSGRQDPYGYTF. The CDR3 DNA reads TGTGCCAGCAGCGGCCGACAGGACCCCTATGGCTACACCTTC. The full variable domain, with the rest looked up from reference TRBV7-6 and TRBJ1-2, is GAGVSQSPRYKVTKRGQDVALRCDPISGHVSLYWYRQALGQGPEFLTYFNYEAQQDKSGLPNDRFSAERPEGSISTLTIQRTEQRDSAMYRCASSGRQDPYGYTFGSGTRLTVV.

The chain couples TRBV20-1 to TRBJ2-5; D may be TRBD1 (6 bases). Deletions cut 6 bases from V and 1 base from J, with 15 bases between. The CDR3 has 14 amino acids. The germline gives CDR1 DFQATT, CDR2 SNEGSKA (reference sequence). CDR3 nucleotides: TGCAGTGCACCGACAGGAGATCTCCAAGAGACCCAGTACTTC. Its translation is CSAPTGDLQETQYF.

This clonotype turned up a few times. Here the CDR3 reads CATSDPMRGGYQETQYF. The CDR3 DNA is TGTGCCACCAGTGACCCCATGCGGGGGGGGTACCAAGAGACCCAGTACTTC. The chain is built from TRBV24-1 and TRBJ2-5, with 9 bases aligning to TRBD2. The germline gives CDR1 KGHDR, CDR2 SFDVKD. This CDR3 is 17 amino acids long. Trimming cost V 4 bases and J 0 bases; bases outside gene matches: 8.

This clonotype came up a few times. The genes are TRBV5-8 and TRBJ2-1, with TRBD1 matching 11 bases. Germline loops: CDR1 SGHTS, CDR2 YDEGEE. The V segment lost 2 bases and the J segment 6 bases; nucleotides outside the gene matches: 13. This CDR3 region has 18 residues. As DNA, the CDR3 is TGTGCCAGCAGCTTAGGACAGGGGGCGAAAGTCCTCTCCAATGAGCAGTTCTTC. This encodes CASSLGQGAKVLSNEQFF.

J is TRBJ2-3 and V is TRBV7-9, with TRBD1 matching 7 bases. Germline V gives CDR1 SEHNR, CDR2 FQNEAQ (reference sequence). The CDR3 is made up of 16 amino acids. V lost 5 bases, J lost 1 base, and 9 bases stayed unmatched. CDR3 nucleotide sequence: TGTGCCAGCAGCCAGCCCCAGCAGGGGGGCACAGATACGCAGTATTTT. As protein: CASSQPQQGGTDTQYF.

This rearrangement joins TRBV7-2 to TRBJ1-2, with D hard to call. The ends were cut back, 2 bases at V and 5 bases at J, with 6 bases in the middle. CDR3 size: 12 residues. Germline CDR1 and CDR2: SGHTA and FQGNSA. This CDR3 reads CASSLLAYGYTF. The DNA for the CDR3 is TGTGCCAGCAGCTTATTGGCTTATGGCTACACCTTC.

This clonotype was counted only a few times. The chain joins TRBV7-6 to TRBJ2-1; TRBD2 matches 9 bases. V dropped 0 bases and J dropped 5; count of bases not matched to a gene: 5. There are 16 residues in the CDR3. Germline lookup yields CDR1 SGHVS and CDR2 FNYEAQ. The CDR3 nucleotides are TGTGCCAGCAGCTTAGCGAGCGGGGGGCCCCACAATGAGCAGTTCTTC. Residues: CASSLASGGPHNEQFF. Supplemented by reference TRBV7-6 and TRBJ2-1, the full variable domain reads GAGVSQSPRYKVTKRGQDVALRCDPISGHVSLYWYRQALGQGPEFLTYFNYEAQQDKSGLPNDRFSAERPEGSISTLTIQRTEQRDSAMYRCASSLASGGPHNEQFFGPGTRLTVL.

This clonotype appeared a few times. The V call is TRBV19, the J call TRBJ2-7; D is ambiguous. The CDR3 is made up of 13 amino acids. Germline loops: CDR1 LNHDA, CDR2 SQIVND (reference sequence). Trimming pared 5 bases from V and 3 bases from J, leaving 11 bases between. CDR3: CASSPSVSYEQYF. The DNA of the CDR3 is TGTGCCAGTAGTCCCTCCGTAAGCTACGAGCAGTACTTC.

This clonotype was counted a few times. V usage is TRBV27 and J usage is TRBJ2-1; D is possibly TRBD2 (7 bases). The ends were cut back, 8 bases at V and 6 bases at J, with 17 bases in the middle. The CDR3 sequence is 14 residues long. Looked up from germline, CDR1 is MNHEY and CDR2 is SMNVEV (reference sequence). DNA for the CDR3: TGTGCCAGCTCCCTAGGGGGGGTGTCCAATGAGCAGTTCTTC. Translating it yields CASSLGGVSNEQFF.

This clonotype appeared many times. The rearrangement joins TRBV7-2 to TRBJ1-1; 10 bases are a match to TRBD1. Germline loops: CDR1 SGHTA, CDR2 FQGNSA. Losses at the gene ends were 6 bases for V and 3 bases for J; bases not matched to a gene: 4. The CDR3 extends over 14 amino acids. This CDR3 reads CASRTGGWDTEAFF. The CDR3 DNA reads TGTGCCAGCAGGACAGGGGGCTGGGACACTGAAGCTTTCTTT.

The V gene is TRBV12-3 or TRBV12-4, the J gene TRBJ2-3, with D possibly being TRBD2 (5 bases). V lost 5 bases and J 2 bases, leaving 11 bases between the germline ends. This CDR3 comprises 14 residues. The chain's CDR3 is CASSGIRDTDTQYF. The CDR3 region has the DNA TGTGCCAGCAGTGGGATCCGGGACACAGATACGCAGTATTTT.

The chain recombines TRBV6-2 or TRBV6-3 with TRBJ2-7, with 8 nucleotides matching TRBD1. Germline V gene lookup returns CDR1 MNHEY and CDR2 SVGEGT. J gave up 0 bases and V 2 bases, and 9 bases lay outside the gene matches. This CDR3 is built from 17 residues. The CDR3 protein is CASSYPDRGESSYEQYV. CDR3 coding DNA: TGTGCCAGCAGTTACCCAGACAGGGGTGAAAGCTCCTACGAGCAGTACGTC.

This chain links TRBV4-1 with TRBJ2-1; 10 bases line up with TRBD1. CDR3 length: 15 amino acids. The V gene end was trimmed by 3 bases and the J gene end by 6 bases; junction bases not matched to a gene: 5. The germline gives CDR1 MGHRA, CDR2 YSYEKL. CDR3 coding DNA: TGCGCCAGCAGCCACCCCGGGACAGGGGCCAATGAGCAGTTCTTC. This gives the protein CASSHPGTGANEQFF.

V usage is TRBV5-4 and J usage is TRBJ2-2, with D maybe TRBD1 (5 bases). Looked up from germline, CDR1 is SGHNT and CDR2 is YYREEE (reference sequence). The V end was cut by 3 bases, the J end by 0 bases, with 15 bases between. There are 17 residues in the CDR3. CDR3 nucleotide sequence: TGTGCCAGCAGCTCCATAAGCAGGGTTTCGAACACCGGGGAGCTGTTTTTT. This encodes CASSSISRVSNTGELFF. The full variable domain, in which reference TRBV5-4 and TRBJ2-2 provide the parts outside the CDR3, is ETGVTQSPTHLIKTRGQQVTLRCSSQSGHNTVSWYQQALGQGPQFIFQYYREEENGRGNFPPRFSGLQFPNYSSELNVNALELDDSALYLCASSSISRVSNTGELFFGEGSRLTVL.

The chain couples TRBV7-9 to TRBJ1-5, with D unclear. The CDR3 sequence is 13 residues long. Trimming stripped 3 bases from V and 7 bases from J, with 10 bases between. Germline CDR1 SEHNR, CDR2 FQNEAQ (reference sequence). CDR3 residues: CASSLEKNQPQHF. The CDR3 coding sequence is TGTGCCAGCAGCTTGGAAAAGAACCAGCCCCAGCATTTT.